This T cell receptor beta chain comes out of a study of blood T cell repertoires in COVID-19. Germline V gene sequence: CDR1 SNHLY, CDR2 FYNNEI. The V end lost 7 bases, the J end lost 7 bases, and 15 bases lay between the germline ends. This CDR3 spans 13 amino acids. Repertoires were generated with immunoSEQ multiplex PCR, while TCRdb's copy carries only in-frame clones and drops some. This sample yields fewer than 110,000 clones, of which roughly 85% are seen a single time; around 3.1% belongs to the top ten. The rearrangement links TRBV2 to TRBJ2-3; no reliable D call. This TCR came from a man in his fifties in a cohort sampled during active COVID-19. Source material: peripheral blood. CDR3 residues: CASKATDLYTQYF. The CDR3 DNA follows: TGTGCCAGCAAAGCGACGGATTTATATACGCAGTATTTT.